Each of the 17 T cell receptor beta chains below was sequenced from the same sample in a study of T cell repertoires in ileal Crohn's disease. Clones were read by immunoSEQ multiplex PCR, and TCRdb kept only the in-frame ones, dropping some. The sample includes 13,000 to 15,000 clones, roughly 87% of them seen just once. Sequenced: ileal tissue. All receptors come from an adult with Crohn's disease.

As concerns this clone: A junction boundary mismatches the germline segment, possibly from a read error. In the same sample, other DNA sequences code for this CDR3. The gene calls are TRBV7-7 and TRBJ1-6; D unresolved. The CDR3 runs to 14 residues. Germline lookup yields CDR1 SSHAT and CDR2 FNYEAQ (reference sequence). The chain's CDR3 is CASSLAGPPSPLHF. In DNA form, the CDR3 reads TGTGCTAGCAGCTTAGCTGGGCCACCCTCACCCCTCCACTTT.

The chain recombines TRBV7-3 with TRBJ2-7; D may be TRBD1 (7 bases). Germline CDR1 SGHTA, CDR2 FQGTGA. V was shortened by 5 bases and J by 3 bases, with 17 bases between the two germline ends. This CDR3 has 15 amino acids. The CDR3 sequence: CASSLTGQEGYEQYF. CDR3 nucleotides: TGTGCCAGCAGCCTTACCGGACAGGAGGGCTACGAGCAGTACTTC. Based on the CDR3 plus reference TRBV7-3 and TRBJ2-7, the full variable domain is GAGVSQTPSNKVTEKGKYVELRCDPISGHTALYWYRQSLGQGPEFLIYFQGTGAADDSGLPNDRFFAVRPEGSVSTLKIQRTERGDSAVYLCASSLTGQEGYEQYFGPGTRLTVT.

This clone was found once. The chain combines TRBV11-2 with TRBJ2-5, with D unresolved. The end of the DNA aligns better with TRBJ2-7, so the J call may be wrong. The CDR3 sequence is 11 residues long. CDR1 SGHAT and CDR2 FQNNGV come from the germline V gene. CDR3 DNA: TGTGCCAGCAGCGAGGCCTACGAGCAGTACTTC. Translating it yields CASSEAYEQYF.

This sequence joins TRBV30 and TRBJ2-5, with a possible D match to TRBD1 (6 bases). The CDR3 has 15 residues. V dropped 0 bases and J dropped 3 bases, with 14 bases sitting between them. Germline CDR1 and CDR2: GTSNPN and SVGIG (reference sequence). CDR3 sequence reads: CAWSVSGQLKETQYF. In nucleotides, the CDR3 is TGTGCCTGGAGTGTATCCGGACAGTTGAAAGAGACCCAGTACTTC. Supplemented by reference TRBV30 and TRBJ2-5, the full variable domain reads SQTIHQWPATLVQPVGSPLSLECTVEGTSNPNLYWYRQAAGRGLQLLFYSVGIGQISSEVPQNLSASRPQDRQFILSSKKLLLSDSGFYLCAWSVSGQLKETQYFGPGTRLLVL.

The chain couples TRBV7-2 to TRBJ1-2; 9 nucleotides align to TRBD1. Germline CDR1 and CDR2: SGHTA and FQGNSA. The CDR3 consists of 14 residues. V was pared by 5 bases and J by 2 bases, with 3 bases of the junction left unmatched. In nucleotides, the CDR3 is TGTGCCAGCAGCGTCACAGGGGGCAACTATGGCTACACCTTC. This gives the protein CASSVTGGNYGYTF.

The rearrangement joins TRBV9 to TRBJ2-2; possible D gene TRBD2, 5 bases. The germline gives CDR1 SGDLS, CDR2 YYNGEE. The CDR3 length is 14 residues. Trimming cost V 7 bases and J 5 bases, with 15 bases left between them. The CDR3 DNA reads TGTGCCAGCGCACGGACTGGGATAACCGGGGAGCTGTTTTTT. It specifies CASARTGITGELFF.

CDR3 nucleotide sequence: TGTGCCAGCAGAACAGGGGGCACCGGGGAGCTGTTTTTT. Translated, it gives CASRTGGTGELFF. The V call is TRBV7-2, the J call TRBJ2-2, with TRBD1 identical over 8 bases. The germline gives CDR1 SGHTA, CDR2 FQGNSA. V was clipped by 6 bases and J by 4 bases; unmatched bases: 1. CDR3 size: 13 residues.

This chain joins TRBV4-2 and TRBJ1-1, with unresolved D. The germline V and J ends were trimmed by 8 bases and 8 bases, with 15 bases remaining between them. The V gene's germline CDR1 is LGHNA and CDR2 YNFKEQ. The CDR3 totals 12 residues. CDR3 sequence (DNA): TGTGCCAGCTATTCACGGGGATACGAAGCTTTCTTT. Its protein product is CASYSRGYEAFF.

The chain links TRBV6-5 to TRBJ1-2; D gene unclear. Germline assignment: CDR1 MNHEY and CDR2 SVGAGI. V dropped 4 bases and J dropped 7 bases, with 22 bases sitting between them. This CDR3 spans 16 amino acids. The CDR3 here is CASSSPWTDSEGGYTF. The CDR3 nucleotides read TGTGCCAGCAGTTCACCTTGGACTGACTCGGAGGGTGGCTACACCTTC.

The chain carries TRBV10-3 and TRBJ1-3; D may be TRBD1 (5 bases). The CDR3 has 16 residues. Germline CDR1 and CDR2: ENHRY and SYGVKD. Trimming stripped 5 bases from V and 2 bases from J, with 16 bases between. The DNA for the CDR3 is TGTGCCATCAGTACCTATGACAGACCCACTGGAAACACCATATATTTT. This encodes CAISTYDRPTGNTIYF.

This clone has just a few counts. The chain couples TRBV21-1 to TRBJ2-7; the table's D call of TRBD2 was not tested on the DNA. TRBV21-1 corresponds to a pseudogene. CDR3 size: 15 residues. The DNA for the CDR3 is TGTGCCAGCAGCCTTACTAGCGGGGGATCTTACGAGCAGTACTTC. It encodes CASSLTSGGSYEQYF.

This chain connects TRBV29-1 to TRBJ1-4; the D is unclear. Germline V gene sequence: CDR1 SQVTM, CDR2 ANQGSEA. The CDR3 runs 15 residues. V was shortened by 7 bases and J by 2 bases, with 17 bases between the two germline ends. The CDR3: CSAPWPGATNEKLFF. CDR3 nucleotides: TGCAGCGCCCCCTGGCCCGGAGCTACTAATGAAAAACTGTTTTTT.

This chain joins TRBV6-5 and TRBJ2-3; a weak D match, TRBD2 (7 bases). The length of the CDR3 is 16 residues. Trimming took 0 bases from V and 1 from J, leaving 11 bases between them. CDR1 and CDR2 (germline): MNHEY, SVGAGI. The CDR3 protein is CASSYSRGGGTDTQYF. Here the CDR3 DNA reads TGTGCCAGCAGTTACTCGAGGGGGGGAGGCACAGATACGCAGTATTTT.

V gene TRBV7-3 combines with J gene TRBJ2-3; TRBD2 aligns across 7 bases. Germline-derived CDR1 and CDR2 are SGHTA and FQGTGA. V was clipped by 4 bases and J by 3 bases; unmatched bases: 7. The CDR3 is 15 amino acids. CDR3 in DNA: TGTGCCAGCAGCTCTCTTGCGGGGGAGACAGATACGCAGTATTTT. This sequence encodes CASSSLAGETDTQYF.

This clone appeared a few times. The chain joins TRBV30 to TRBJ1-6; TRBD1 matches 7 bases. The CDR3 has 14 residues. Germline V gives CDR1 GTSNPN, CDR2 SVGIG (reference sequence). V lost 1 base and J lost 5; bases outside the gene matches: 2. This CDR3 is CAWSAGQDNSPLHF. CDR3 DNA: TGTGCCTGGAGTGCCGGACAGGATAATTCACCCCTCCACTTT. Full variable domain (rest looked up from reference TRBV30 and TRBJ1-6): SQTIHQWPATLVQPVGSPLSLECTVEGTSNPNLYWYRQAAGRGLQLLFYSVGIGQISSEVPQNLSASRPQDRQFILSSKKLLLSDSGFYLCAWSAGQDNSPLHFGNGTRLTVT.

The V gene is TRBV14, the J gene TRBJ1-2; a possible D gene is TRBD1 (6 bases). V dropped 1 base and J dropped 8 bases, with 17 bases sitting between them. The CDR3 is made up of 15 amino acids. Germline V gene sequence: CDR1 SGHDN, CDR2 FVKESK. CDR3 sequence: CASSQAAGAWMGYTF. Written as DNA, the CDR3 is TGTGCCAGCAGCCAAGCGGCAGGGGCGTGGATGGGCTACACCTTC.

The CDR3 region has the DNA TGTGCCAGCAGTGTACAGGGACTAGCGGGAGATCCCCTTCACTACGAGCAGTACTTC. It yields the protein CASSVQGLAGDPLHYEQYF. The V call is TRBV6-4, the J call TRBJ2-5; 14 nucleotides line up with TRBD2. Gene TRBJ2-7 matches the end of the DNA better, so the J call may be wrong. CDR1 and CDR2 (germline): MRHNA, SNTAGT. This CDR3 has 19 amino acids.